This TCR beta chain was captured by sequencing in a study of control samples from healthy donors and cancer patients (dated by TCRdb to 2018 to 2021). Library prep was done by the immunoSEQ multiplex PCR assay. The table was pulled from immuneACCESS by TCRdb, which kept in-frame rearrangements only. Such tables lose some clones; where checked, under half of the loss comes from unresolved V genes, and the rest has no known cause. The sample yields 120,000 to 150,000 clones; about 91% were counted once. In total, the top ten clones hold more than 3% of the sample. From cysteine to phenylalanine, the CDR3 is 16 amino acids long. Only CDR3 DNA is held: 48 bases, read in frame from base 1. The germline V gene supplies CDR1 SGHTS and CDR2 YDEGEE. Relative to germline, V is missing 3 bases and J is missing 7 bases, with 9 bases of the junction outside any gene match. On this clone itself: It has no known antigen specificity. No base quality information exists; no much larger clone differs at one position.

Sequencing input: blood. The receptor was isolated from a man aged 25-45 years in good health. The sequence joins TRBV5-8 to TRBJ2-2; the junction holds 10 bases that match TRBD1. The CDR3 reads CASSYRDRGIGGELFF. The DNA sequence reads TGTGCCAGCAGCTACCGGGACAGGGGAATAGGCGGGGAGCTGTTTTTT.